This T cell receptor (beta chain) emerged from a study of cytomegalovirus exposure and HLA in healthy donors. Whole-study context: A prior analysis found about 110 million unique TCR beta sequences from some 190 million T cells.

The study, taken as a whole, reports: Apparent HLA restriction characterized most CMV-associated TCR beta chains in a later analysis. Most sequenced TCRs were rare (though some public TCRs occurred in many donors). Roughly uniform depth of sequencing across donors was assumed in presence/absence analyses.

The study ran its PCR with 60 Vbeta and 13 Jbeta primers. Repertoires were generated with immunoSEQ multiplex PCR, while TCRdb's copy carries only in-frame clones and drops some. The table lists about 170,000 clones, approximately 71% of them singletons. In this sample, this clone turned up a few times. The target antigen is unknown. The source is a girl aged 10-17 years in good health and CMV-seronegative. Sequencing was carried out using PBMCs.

The CDR3 DNA sequence: TGCGCCAGCAGCCAAGGTGACAGGGACTACGAGCAGTACTTC. This sequence encodes CASSQGDRDYEQYF. The gene calls are TRBV4-1 and TRBJ2-7, with 7 bases that match TRBD1. CDR1 is MGHRA and CDR2 is YSYEKL in the germline V gene. This CDR3 spans 14 amino acids. V was clipped by 1 base and J by 3 bases; unmatched bases: 3.